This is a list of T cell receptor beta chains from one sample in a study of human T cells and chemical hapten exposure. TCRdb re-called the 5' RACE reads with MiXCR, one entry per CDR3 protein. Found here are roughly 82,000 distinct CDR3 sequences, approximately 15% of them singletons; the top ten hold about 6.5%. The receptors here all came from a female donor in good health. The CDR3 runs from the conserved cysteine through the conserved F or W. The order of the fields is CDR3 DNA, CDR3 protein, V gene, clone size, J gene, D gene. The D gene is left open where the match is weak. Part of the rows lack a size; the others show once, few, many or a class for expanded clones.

DNA: TGCAGCGCCAGCCCTCAGGGCACTGAAGCTTTCTTT
CDR3: CSASPQGTEAFF
V: TRBV29-1
size: NA
J: TRBJ1-1
D: NA

DNA: TGTGCCACCTCAAGATGGACTGAAGCTTTCTTT
CDR3: CATSRWTEAFF
V: TRBV6-2/TRBV6-3
size: NA
J: TRBJ1-1
D: NA

DNA: TGTGCCAGCAGTTTCAGTCGTCTAGCGGGACCTGAGCAGTTCTTC
CDR3: CASSFSRLAGPEQFF
V: TRBV12-3/TRBV12-4
size: NA
J: TRBJ2-1
D: TRBD2

DNA: TGCGCCAGCAGCTTGGTGCCAGCTAGCAATCAGCCCCAGCATTTT
CDR3: CASSLVPASNQPQHF
V: TRBV5-1
size: NA
J: TRBJ1-5
D: NA

DNA: TGTGCCAGCAGTTTTGGACAGCAGAATCAGCCCCAGCATTTT
CDR3: CASSFGQQNQPQHF
V: TRBV12-3/TRBV12-4
size: few
J: TRBJ1-5
D: NA

DNA: TGTGCCAGCAGATACTACAGGGGGGGTGCAGATACGCAGTATTTT
CDR3: CASRYYRGGADTQYF
V: TRBV27
size: few
J: TRBJ2-3
D: NA

DNA: TGTGCCAGCAGCTTAGTAACTGAAGCTTTCTTT
CDR3: CASSLVTEAFF
V: TRBV7-9
size: many
J: TRBJ1-1
D: NA

DNA: TGCAGTGCTAGAGGGACTAGCGGGATCGGCATCAGGAATGAGCAGTTCTTC
CDR3: CSARGTSGIGIRNEQFF
V: TRBV20-1
size: few
J: TRBJ2-1
D: TRBD2

DNA: TGCGCCAGCAGCCAAGATTGGACAGATACGCAGTATTTT
CDR3: CASSQDWTDTQYF
V: TRBV4-3
size: few
J: TRBJ2-3
D: NA

DNA: TGTGCCAGCAGCTTAGGACGAGCAACTAATGAAAAACTGTTTTTT
CDR3: CASSLGRATNEKLFF
V: TRBV7-9
size: NA
J: TRBJ1-4
D: NA

DNA: TGTGCCAGCAGTTTGGGGCGCCGGAGCTCCTACGAGCAGTACTTC
CDR3: CASSLGRRSSYEQYF
V: TRBV28
size: few
J: TRBJ2-7
D: NA

DNA: TGTGCCAGCAGCCAAACACAGGGGTCTGAAGCTTTCTTT
CDR3: CASSQTQGSEAFF
V: TRBV4-2
size: few
J: TRBJ1-1
D: TRBD1

DNA: TGTGCCAGCTCGCGAACTAGCGGGCGTGACAATGAGCAGTTCTTC
CDR3: CASSRTSGRDNEQFF
V: TRBV18
size: many
J: TRBJ2-1
D: TRBD2

DNA: TGTGCCAGCACCCAGGGGGCCGGTGAAAAACTGTTTTTT
CDR3: CASTQGAGEKLFF
V: TRBV7-9
size: NA
J: TRBJ1-4
D: TRBD1

DNA: TGTGCCAGCAGTTATACCGGAGAGCGGGAGACGTTGGAGTTCTTC
CDR3: CASSYTGERETLEFF
V: TRBV27
size: NA
J: TRBJ2-1
D: TRBD2

DNA: TGCAGCGTGCATGACAGTTTATACAATGAGCAGTTCTTC
CDR3: CSVHDSLYNEQFF
V: TRBV29-1
size: NA
J: TRBJ2-1
D: NA

DNA: TGTGCCAGCAGCTCAGATTGGGACAACTACTCCAATGGCTACACCTTC
CDR3: CASSSDWDNYSNGYTF
V: TRBV7-9
size: NA
J: TRBJ1-2
D: NA

DNA: TGCAGTGCTAGAGATACGACAGGGGGCAGCCTCTATGGCTACACCTTC
CDR3: CSARDTTGGSLYGYTF
V: TRBV20-1
size: NA
J: TRBJ1-2
D: TRBD1

DNA: TGTGCCAGCAGCCCTGGCGGGCTTCGAGCTTTCTTT
CDR3: CASSPGGLRAFF
V: TRBV14
size: NA
J: TRBJ1-1
D: NA